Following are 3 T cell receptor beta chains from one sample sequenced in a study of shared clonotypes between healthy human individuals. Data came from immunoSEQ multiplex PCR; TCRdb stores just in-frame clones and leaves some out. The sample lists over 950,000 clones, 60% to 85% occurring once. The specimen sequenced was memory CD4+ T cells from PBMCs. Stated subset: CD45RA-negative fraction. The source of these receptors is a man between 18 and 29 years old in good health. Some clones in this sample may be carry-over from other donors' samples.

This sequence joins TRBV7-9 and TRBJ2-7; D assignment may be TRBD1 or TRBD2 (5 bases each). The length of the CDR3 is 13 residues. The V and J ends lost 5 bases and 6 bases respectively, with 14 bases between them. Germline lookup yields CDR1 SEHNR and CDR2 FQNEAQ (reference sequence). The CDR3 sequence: CASSPGTSGEQYF. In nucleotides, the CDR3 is TGTGCCAGCAGCCCCGGGACCTCGGGCGAGCAGTACTTC.

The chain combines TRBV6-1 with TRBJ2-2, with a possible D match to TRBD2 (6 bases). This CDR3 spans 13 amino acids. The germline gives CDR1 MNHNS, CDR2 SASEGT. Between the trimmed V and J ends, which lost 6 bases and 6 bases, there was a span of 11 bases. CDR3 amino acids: CASSQSGAGELFF. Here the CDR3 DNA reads TGTGCCAGCAGCCAATCGGGGGCCGGGGAGCTGTTTTTT.

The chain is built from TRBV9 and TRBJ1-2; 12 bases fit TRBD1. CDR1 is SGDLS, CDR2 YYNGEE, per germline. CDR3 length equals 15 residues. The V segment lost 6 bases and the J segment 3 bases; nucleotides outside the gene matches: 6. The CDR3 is CASIRGTGGDYGYTF. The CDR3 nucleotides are TGTGCCAGCATCCGGGGGACAGGGGGCGACTATGGCTACACCTTC.